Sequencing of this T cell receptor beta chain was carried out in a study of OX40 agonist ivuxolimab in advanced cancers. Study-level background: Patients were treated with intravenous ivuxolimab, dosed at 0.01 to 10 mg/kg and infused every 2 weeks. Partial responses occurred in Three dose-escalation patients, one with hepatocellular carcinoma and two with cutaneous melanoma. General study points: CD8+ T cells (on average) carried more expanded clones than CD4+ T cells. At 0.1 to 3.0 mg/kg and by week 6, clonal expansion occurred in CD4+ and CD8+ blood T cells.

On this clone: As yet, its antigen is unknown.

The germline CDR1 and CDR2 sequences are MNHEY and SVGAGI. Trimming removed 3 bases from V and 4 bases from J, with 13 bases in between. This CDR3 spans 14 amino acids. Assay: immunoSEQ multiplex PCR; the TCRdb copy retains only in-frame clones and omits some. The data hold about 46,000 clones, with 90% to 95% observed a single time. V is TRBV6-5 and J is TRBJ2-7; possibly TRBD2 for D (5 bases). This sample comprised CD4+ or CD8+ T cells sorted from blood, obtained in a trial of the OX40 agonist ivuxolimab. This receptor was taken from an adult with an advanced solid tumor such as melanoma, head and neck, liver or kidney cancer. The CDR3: CASSYVEGSYEQYF. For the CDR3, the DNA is TGTGCCAGCAGTTATGTAGAGGGCAGTTACGAGCAGTACTTC.